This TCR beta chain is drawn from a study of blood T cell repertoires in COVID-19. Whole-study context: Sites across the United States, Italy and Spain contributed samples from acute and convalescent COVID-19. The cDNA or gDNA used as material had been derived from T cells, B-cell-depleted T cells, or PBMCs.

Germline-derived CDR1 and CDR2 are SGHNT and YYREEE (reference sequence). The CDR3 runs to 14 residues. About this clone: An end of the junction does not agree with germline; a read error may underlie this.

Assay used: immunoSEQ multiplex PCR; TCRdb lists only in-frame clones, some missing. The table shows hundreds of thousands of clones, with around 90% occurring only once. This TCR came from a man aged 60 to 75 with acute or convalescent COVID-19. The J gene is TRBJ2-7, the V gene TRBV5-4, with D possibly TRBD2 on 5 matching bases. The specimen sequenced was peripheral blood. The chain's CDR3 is CASSLARRSFEQYF. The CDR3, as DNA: TGTGCCAGCAGCTTGGCCAGGAGGTCCTTCGAGCAGTACTTC.